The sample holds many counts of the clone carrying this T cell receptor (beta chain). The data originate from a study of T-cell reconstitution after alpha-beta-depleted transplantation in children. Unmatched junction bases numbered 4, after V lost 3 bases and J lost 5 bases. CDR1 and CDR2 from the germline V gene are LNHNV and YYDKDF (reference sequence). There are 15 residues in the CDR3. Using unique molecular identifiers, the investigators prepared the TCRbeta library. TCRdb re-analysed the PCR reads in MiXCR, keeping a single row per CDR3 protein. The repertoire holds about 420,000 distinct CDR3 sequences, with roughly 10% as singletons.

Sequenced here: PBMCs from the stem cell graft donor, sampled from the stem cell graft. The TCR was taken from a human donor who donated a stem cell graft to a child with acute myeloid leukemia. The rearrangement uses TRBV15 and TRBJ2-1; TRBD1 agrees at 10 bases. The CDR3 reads CATSRDRGGNNEQFF. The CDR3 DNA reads TGTGCCACCAGCAGGGACAGGGGGGGAAACAATGAGCAGTTCTTC. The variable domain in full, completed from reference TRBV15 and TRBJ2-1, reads DAMVIQNPRYQVTQFGKPVTLSCSQTLNHNVMYWYQQKSSQAPKLLFHYYDKDFNNEADTPDNFQSRRPNTSFCFLDIRSPGLGDTAMYLCATSRDRGGNNEQFFGPGTRLTVL.